In this sample, the clone carrying this T cell receptor (beta chain) turned up many times. Its antigen is unidentified. This specimen belongs to a study of molecular identifiers for immune sequencing clone quantification. Study conclusions and caveats: Clones carrying above 20 RNA copies accounted for over 99% of effector molecules, under 1% in naive cells. Spiked TCR RNA from one Jurkat cell reportedly showed up when mixed among 950,000 to 1,000,000 naive cells.

CDR3 length: 16 residues. With 1 base removed from V and 1 base from J, the gap between germline ends came to 13 bases. Germline values: CDR1 SGHAT, CDR2 FQNNGV. Naive CD8 libraries came from roughly 20,000 to 1,000,000 sorted cells with 10%, 30% or 50% RNA. Methods described previously were used for bulk TCR libraries, and listed TCR primers were applied. TCRdb recomputed calls from the PCR reads with MiXCR, one row per CDR3 protein. This table holds a few hundred thousand distinct CDR3 sequences, under 25% found once. Specimen: naive CD8+ T cells from blood, with Jurkat cell RNA spiked in. Subset of the sample: FACS-sorted CD8+CD4-CCR7+CD45RA+ naive T cells. The TCR comes from a human donor in good health. Some libraries in this study had Jurkat cell RNA spiked in. This chain connects TRBV11-2 to TRBJ2-5; possible D gene TRBD2, 6 bases. The CDR3 DNA sequence: TGTGCCAGCAGCTTAGCGGTTTTCGGGGGCCAAGAGACCCAGTACTTC. Its protein product is CASSLAVFGGQETQYF. Together with reference TRBV11-2 and TRBJ2-5, the CDR3 gives the full variable domain: EAGVAQSPRYKIIEKRQSVAFWCNPISGHATLYWYQQILGQGPKLLIQFQNNGVVDDSQLPKDRFSAERLKGVDSTLKIQPAKLEDSAVYLCASSLAVFGGQETQYFGPGTRLLVL.